This is a list of T cell receptor beta chains from one sample in a study of blood T cell repertoires in COVID-19. The table came from immunoSEQ multiplex PCR; TCRdb's copy has only in-frame clones and leaves some out. The sample holds some 190,000 clones; almost 90% are singletons and the top ten take 1.6%. Sequencing input: peripheral blood. These TCRs come from a man aged 18 to 35 with active or convalescent COVID-19. Both conserved end residues are part of each CDR3. A D gene is named only where the DNA matches it firmly. For some rows the clone size is stated as once, few or many, or as a class when expanded; others skip it.

d_call: TRBD2; clone_size: -; j_call: TRBJ2-7; v_call: TRBV29-1; cdr3_nt: TGCAGCGTTGGATATCAGCGGGAGCCCTACGAGCAGTACTTC; cdr3_aa: CSVGYQREPYEQYF
d_call: TRBD1; clone_size: -; j_call: TRBJ1-4; v_call: TRBV7-2; cdr3_nt: TGTGCCAGCAGCTTAGGGGGACAGAGTCATGAAAAACTGTTTTTT; cdr3_aa: CASSLGGQSHEKLFF
d_call: -; clone_size: -; j_call: TRBJ1-2; v_call: TRBV11-2; cdr3_nt: TGTGCCAGCAGGGGACGGGGGAGTAACTATGGCTACACCTTC; cdr3_aa: CASRGRGSNYGYTF
d_call: -; clone_size: -; j_call: TRBJ1-4; v_call: TRBV19; cdr3_nt: TGTGCCAGTAGTATTCGGGGCAGGGGTAACGAAAAACTGTTTTTT; cdr3_aa: CASSIRGRGNEKLFF
d_call: TRBD1; clone_size: -; j_call: TRBJ1-1; v_call: TRBV2; cdr3_nt: TGTGCCAGCAGTTCCCGGACAGGGAACACTGAAGCTTTCTTT; cdr3_aa: CASSSRTGNTEAFF
d_call: TRBD2; clone_size: -; j_call: TRBJ2-1; v_call: TRBV5-1; cdr3_nt: TGCGCCAGCAGCTACGCCATAGCGGGGGGCTCCAGCAGTGAGCAGTTCTTC; cdr3_aa: CASSYAIAGGSSSEQFF
d_call: -; clone_size: -; j_call: TRBJ1-2; v_call: TRBV7-2; cdr3_nt: TGTGCCAGCAGCTTAGCGCCGGGACAACTCTATGGCTACACCTTC; cdr3_aa: CASSLAPGQLYGYTF
d_call: -; clone_size: once; j_call: TRBJ1-2; v_call: TRBV29-1; cdr3_nt: TGCAGCGTTGACCTGGGACTGGGATATGGCTACACCTTC; cdr3_aa: CSVDLGLGYGYTF
d_call: -; clone_size: -; j_call: TRBJ2-1; v_call: TRBV5-4; cdr3_nt: TGTGCCAGCGGGAGCCCCTACTCCTACAATGAGCAGTTCTTC; cdr3_aa: CASGSPYSYNEQFF
d_call: -; clone_size: few; j_call: TRBJ1-3; v_call: TRBV7-9; cdr3_nt: TGTGCCAGCAGCTCCCGGGTCCCAAGCGGAAACACCATATATTTT; cdr3_aa: CASSSRVPSGNTIYF
d_call: TRBD1; clone_size: -; j_call: TRBJ1-3; v_call: TRBV19; cdr3_nt: TGTGCCAGTAGTACATCGGGACAGGGAGGTGGAAACACCATATATTTT; cdr3_aa: CASSTSGQGGGNTIYF
d_call: TRBD2; clone_size: -; j_call: TRBJ2-3; v_call: TRBV9; cdr3_nt: TGTGCCAGCAGCCCCCGGCTAGCGGCTAGCACAGATACGCAGTATTTT; cdr3_aa: CASSPRLAASTDTQYF
d_call: TRBD1; clone_size: -; j_call: TRBJ2-3; v_call: TRBV9; cdr3_nt: TGTGCCAGCAGCGTAACTGGACAGGGCACAGATACGCAGTATTTT; cdr3_aa: CASSVTGQGTDTQYF
d_call: -; clone_size: -; j_call: TRBJ1-2; v_call: TRBV12-3/TRBV12-4; cdr3_nt: TGTGCCAGCAGGGGACTTGAATCCGGCTACACCTTC; cdr3_aa: CASRGLESGYTF
d_call: TRBD1; clone_size: few; j_call: TRBJ1-1; v_call: TRBV19; cdr3_nt: TGTGCCAGTAGTACCCAAGGGGGCAGGGGAGGCACTGAAGCTTTCTTT; cdr3_aa: CASSTQGGRGGTEAFF
d_call: -; clone_size: -; j_call: TRBJ1-2; v_call: TRBV3-1/TRBV3-2; cdr3_nt: TGTGCCAGCAGCCAAGACGGCAGCGACTATACCCGTGGCTACACCTTC; cdr3_aa: CASSQDGSDYTRGYTF